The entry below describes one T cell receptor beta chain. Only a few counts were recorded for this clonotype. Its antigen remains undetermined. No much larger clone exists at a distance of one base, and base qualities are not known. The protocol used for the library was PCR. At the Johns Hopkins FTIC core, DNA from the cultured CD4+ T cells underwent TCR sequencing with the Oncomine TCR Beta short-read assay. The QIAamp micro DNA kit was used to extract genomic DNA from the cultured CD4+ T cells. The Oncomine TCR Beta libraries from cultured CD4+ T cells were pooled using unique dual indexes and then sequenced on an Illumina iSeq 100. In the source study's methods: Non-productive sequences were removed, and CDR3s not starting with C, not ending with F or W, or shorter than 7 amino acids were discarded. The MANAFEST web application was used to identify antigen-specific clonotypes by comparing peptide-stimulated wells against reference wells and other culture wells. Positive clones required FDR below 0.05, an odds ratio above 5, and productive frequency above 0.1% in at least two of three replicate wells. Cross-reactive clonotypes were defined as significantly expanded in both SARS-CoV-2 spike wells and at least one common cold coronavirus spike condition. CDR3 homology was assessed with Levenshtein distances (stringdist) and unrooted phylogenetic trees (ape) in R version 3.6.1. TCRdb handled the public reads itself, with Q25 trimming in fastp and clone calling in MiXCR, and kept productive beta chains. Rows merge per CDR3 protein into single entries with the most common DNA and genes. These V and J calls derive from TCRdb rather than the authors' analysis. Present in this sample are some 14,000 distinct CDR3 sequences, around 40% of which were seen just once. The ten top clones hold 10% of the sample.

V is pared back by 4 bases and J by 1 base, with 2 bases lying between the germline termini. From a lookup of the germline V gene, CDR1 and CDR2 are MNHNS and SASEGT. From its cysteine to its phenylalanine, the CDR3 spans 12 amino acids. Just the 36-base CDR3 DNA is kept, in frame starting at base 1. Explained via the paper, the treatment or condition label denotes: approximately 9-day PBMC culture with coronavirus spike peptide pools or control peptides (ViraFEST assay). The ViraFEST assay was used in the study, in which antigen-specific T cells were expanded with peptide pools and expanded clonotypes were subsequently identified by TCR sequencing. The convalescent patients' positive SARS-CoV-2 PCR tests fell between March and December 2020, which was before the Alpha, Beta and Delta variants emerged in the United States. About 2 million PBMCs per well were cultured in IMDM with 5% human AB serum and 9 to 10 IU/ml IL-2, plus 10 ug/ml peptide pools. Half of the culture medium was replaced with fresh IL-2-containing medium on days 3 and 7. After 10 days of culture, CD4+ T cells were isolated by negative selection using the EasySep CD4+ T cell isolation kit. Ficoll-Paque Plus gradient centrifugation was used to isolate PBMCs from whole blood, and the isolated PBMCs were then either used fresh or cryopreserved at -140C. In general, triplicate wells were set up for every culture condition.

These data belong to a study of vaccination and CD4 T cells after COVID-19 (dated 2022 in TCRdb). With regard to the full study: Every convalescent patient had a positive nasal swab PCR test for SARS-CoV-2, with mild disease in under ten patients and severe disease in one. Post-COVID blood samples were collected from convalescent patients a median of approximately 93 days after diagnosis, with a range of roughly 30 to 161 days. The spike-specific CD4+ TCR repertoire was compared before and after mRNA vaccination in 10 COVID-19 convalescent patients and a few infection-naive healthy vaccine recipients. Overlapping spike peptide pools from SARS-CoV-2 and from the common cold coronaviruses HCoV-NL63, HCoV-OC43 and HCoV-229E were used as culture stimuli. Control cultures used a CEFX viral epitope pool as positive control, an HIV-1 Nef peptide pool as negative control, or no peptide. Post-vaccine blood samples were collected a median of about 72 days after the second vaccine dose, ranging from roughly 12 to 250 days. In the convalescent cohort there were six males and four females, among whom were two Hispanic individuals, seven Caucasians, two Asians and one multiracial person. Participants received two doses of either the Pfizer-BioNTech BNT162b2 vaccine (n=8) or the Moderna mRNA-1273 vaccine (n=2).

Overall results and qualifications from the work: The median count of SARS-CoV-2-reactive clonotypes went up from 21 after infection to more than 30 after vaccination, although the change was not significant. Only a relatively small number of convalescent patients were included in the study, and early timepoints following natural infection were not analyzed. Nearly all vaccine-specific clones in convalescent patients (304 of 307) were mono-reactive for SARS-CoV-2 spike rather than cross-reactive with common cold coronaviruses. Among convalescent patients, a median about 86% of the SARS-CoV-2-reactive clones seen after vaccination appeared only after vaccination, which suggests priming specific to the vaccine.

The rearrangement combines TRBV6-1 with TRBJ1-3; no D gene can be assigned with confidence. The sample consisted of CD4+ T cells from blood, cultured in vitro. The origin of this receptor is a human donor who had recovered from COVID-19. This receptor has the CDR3 CASSGSGNTIYF. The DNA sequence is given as TGTGCCAGCAGTGGATCTGGAAACACCATATATTTT.